This entry features one TCR beta chain sequence. Other nucleotide sequences from this sample produce the same CDR3. The data originate from a study of cytomegalovirus exposure and HLA in healthy donors. Profiling relied on immunoSEQ multiplex PCR, and the TCRdb table lists in-frame clones only, not all of them. Of more than 300,000 clones listed, about nine tenths were seen once; the top ten hold 0.65% to 0.85%. The J segment lost 5 bases and the V segment lost 5 bases, leaving 6 bases of the junction unmatched. This CDR3 contains 14 residues. Germline values: CDR1 KGHSH, CDR2 LQKENI. This TCR was recovered from a woman aged 18-30 years in good health and CMV-seronegative. This chain joins TRBV18 and TRBJ1-1, with 9 bases fitting TRBD1. Sequenced input: PBMCs. The CDR3 DNA is TGTGCCAGCTCAACACGGGACAGGGATACTGAAGCTTTCTTT. This codes for CASSTRDRDTEAFF.